A selection of T cell receptor beta chains follows, all from one sample in a study of CD8+CD57+ T cells in acquired aplastic anemia. TCRdb fed the reads into MiXCR, producing one record per CDR3 protein. The table has a few hundred thousand distinct CDR3 sequences, approximately 56% seen once; the top ten hold roughly 8%. Sequencing was performed on sorted CD4+, CD8+, or CD8+CD57+ T cells (not recorded which) from PBMCs. These receptors came from a human donor with severe aplastic anemia or a healthy control (not recorded which). Both conserved end residues are part of each CDR3. Fields, in order: CDR3 DNA, CDR3 protein, clone size, V gene, J gene, D gene. The D gene is left open where the match is weak. The listing skips clone size in some rows; elsewhere it reads once, few, many or a size class.

TGTGCCAGTACGGGCCTGGGGACAGGGACACAAGAGACCCAGTACTTC	CASTGLGTGTQETQYF	few	TRBV19	TRBJ2-5	TRBD1
TGCAGTGCTAGAGCGGATAGGAACACTGAAGCTTTCTTT	CSARADRNTEAFF	NA	TRBV20-1	TRBJ1-1	NA
TGTGCCAGCAGCTTCTGGAGACAGGGGGCGCGGGATTCACCCCTCCACTTT	CASSFWRQGARDSPLHF	NA	TRBV7-2	TRBJ1-6	TRBD1
TGTGCCAGCAGCTTGTCGAGCCGGGAAGCTTTCTTT	CASSLSSREAFF	NA	TRBV5-6	TRBJ1-1	NA
TGCGCCAGCAGCCAACATCTAGCCCACGAGCAGTACTTC	CASSQHLAHEQYF	NA	TRBV4-3	TRBJ2-7	NA
TGTGCCAGCAGCCGCAGGGCATACAATGAGCAGTTCTTC	CASSRRAYNEQFF	many	TRBV6-5	TRBJ2-1	NA
TGCGCCAGCAGCCAGGTGATCAATTCACCCCTCCACTTT	CASSQVINSPLHF	few	TRBV4-1	TRBJ1-6	NA
TGTGCCAGCAGTTTCTGGACCATTGGTGGCTACACCTTC	CASSFWTIGGYTF	NA	TRBV27	TRBJ1-2	NA
TGTGCCACCAGTGAAGGCGGTGCCACCTACACCGGGGAGCTGTTTTTT	CATSEGGATYTGELFF	NA	TRBV24-1	TRBJ2-2	NA
TGTGCCACCAGCAGAGCCCGGGAGGGAGAGCAGTTCTTC	CATSRAREGEQFF	few	TRBV15	TRBJ2-1	TRBD2
TGTGCCAGCAGTCATTCTCCCCCCCTGGAAGCTTTCTTT	CASSHSPPLEAFF	many	TRBV6-1	TRBJ1-1	NA
TGTGCCAGCGGGGACAGGGGAGACACCATATATTTT	CASGDRGDTIYF	many	TRBV9	TRBJ1-3	TRBD1
TGCGCCAGCAGCTTGGACGGGTTGGGAGAGACCCAGTACTTC	CASSLDGLGETQYF	many	TRBV5-1	TRBJ2-5	NA
TGTGCCAGCAGCGGTGGTGGGCAGACTAATGAAAAACTGTTTTTT	CASSGGGQTNEKLFF	once	TRBV9	TRBJ1-4	NA
TGTGCCAGCAGCATGACAGGGGGTAATTCACCCCTCCACTTT	CASSMTGGNSPLHF	NA	TRBV7-3	TRBJ1-6	TRBD1
TGTGCCAGCAGGCTCGCCCAGGGGGGTGCAGATACGCAGTATTTT	CASRLAQGGADTQYF	few	TRBV7-6	TRBJ2-3	NA
TGTGCCACTAAGGGCCGGGACCCTCCCTACGAGCAGTACTTC	CATKGRDPPYEQYF	many	TRBV19	TRBJ2-7	NA
TGTGCTAGTGGTTTGGGACAGGGGGCTTACGGCGGGGAGCTGTTTTTT	CASGLGQGAYGGELFF	many	TRBV12-5	TRBJ2-2	TRBD1
TGTGCCAGCAGCTTAGAAGGCAGACTCACCGGGGAGCTGTTTTTT	CASSLEGRLTGELFF	NA	TRBV5-5	TRBJ2-2	NA
TGTGCCAGCAGCGTAGTGGGGTCGGGGGGCTACACCTTC	CASSVVGSGGYTF	NA	TRBV9	TRBJ1-2	NA
TGCGCCAGCACTTCTCGGCAGGGTGGCAATGAGCAGTTCTTC	CASTSRQGGNEQFF	NA	TRBV4-1	TRBJ2-1	NA
TGTGCCAGCAGACCCACCCGGACAGGAGAAGCTTTCTTT	CASRPTRTGEAFF	many	TRBV12-3/TRBV12-4	TRBJ1-1	TRBD1
TGTGCCACCAATGTAGCGGGGGGCGGACCAGATGCGCAGTATTTT	CATNVAGGGPDAQYF	NA	TRBV24-1	TRBJ2-3	TRBD2
TGTGCCAGCAGCTTGGGAAGCATCTATGGCTACACCTTC	CASSLGSIYGYTF	NA	TRBV5-6	TRBJ1-2	NA
TGTGCCAGCAGTTACATTAGGACAGGGGGCAGCTATGGCTACACCTTC	CASSYIRTGGSYGYTF	many	TRBV6-5	TRBJ1-2	TRBD1
TGCAGCGCCGAGGGCAGGGCCAGGGGAAAACTGTTTTTT	CSAEGRARGKLFF	NA	TRBV29-1	TRBJ1-4	NA
TGCGCCAGCAGCTTGGTACTAGCGGGGGGTGACAATGAAGCTTTCTTT	CASSLVLAGGDNEAFF	NA	TRBV5-1	TRBJ1-1	NA
TGCAGTGCTGGGCCGGGACAAAACACTGAAGCTTTCTTT	CSAGPGQNTEAFF	NA	TRBV20-1	TRBJ1-1	NA
TGTGCCAGTAGCCAAGGGCCAAACGGCGGCTACACCTTC	CASSQGPNGGYTF	NA	TRBV19	TRBJ1-2	NA
TGTGCCAGCAGCTTAGCGACGGGAGTTGGAACGCAGTATTTT	CASSLATGVGTQYF	NA	TRBV11-2	TRBJ2-3	NA
TGTGCCAGCAGCGTAGTAGGTAGCTCATACAATGAGCAGTTCTTC	CASSVVGSSYNEQFF	NA	TRBV9	TRBJ2-1	NA
TGTGCCAGCAGCGTAGGGGGGGACGCCTCCTACAATGAGCAGTTCTTC	CASSVGGDASYNEQFF	NA	TRBV9	TRBJ2-1	NA
TGCAGTGCAGATACAGGGAGGACAGATACGCAGTATTTT	CSADTGRTDTQYF	NA	TRBV20-1	TRBJ2-3	NA
TGCGCCAGCAGTTTCGACAGGGGTTACGAGACCCAGTACTTC	CASSFDRGYETQYF	many	TRBV5-1	TRBJ2-5	TRBD1
TGTGCCACCAGCAAGGGACAAGAGACCCAGTACTTC	CATSKGQETQYF	NA	TRBV15	TRBJ2-5	NA
TGCAGTGCCAGCTCTAGCGGGGGGAAAGAGACCCAGTACTTC	CSASSSGGKETQYF	NA	TRBV20-1	TRBJ2-5	TRBD2
TGTGCCAGTAGTAATACGGGGCCGTTATTCGAGACCCAGTACTTC	CASSNTGPLFETQYF	NA	TRBV19	TRBJ2-5	NA
TGTGCCAGCAGCTTAGGCGGGGGGGCCGGTCGCGAGCAGTACTTC	CASSLGGGAGREQYF	NA	TRBV7-9	TRBJ2-7	TRBD2
TGTGCCAGCCGTGCCGGGTTAGGTACGCAGTATTTT	CASRAGLGTQYF	many	TRBV25-1	TRBJ2-3	NA
TGTGCCAGCAGCCAAGAGGGCGGGCGCGGCTACACCTTC	CASSQEGGRGYTF	few	TRBV14	TRBJ1-2	NA
TGTGCCAGCAGCCCCTTATGGACGGGGGTGATTGACACCATATATTTT	CASSPLWTGVIDTIYF	many	TRBV7-9	TRBJ1-3	NA
TGTGCCAGCAGTGTCGAGGACCACTATGGCTACACCTTC	CASSVEDHYGYTF	NA	TRBV27	TRBJ1-2	NA
TGTGCCAGCAGTGTGGGCTCTCCCTACGAGCAGTACTTC	CASSVGSPYEQYF	NA	TRBV2	TRBJ2-7	NA
TGCAGCGTTGTTGCTTCTTGGGCAGGGAGGAACACTGAAGCTTTCTTT	CSVVASWAGRNTEAFF	NA	TRBV29-1	TRBJ1-1	NA
TGTGCCAGTAGTAAGATTGGTGGGCGCGGAGATACGCAGTATTTT	CASSKIGGRGDTQYF	NA	TRBV19	TRBJ2-3	NA
TGTGCCAGCAGCTTAGATAGGGGGGGGAACGACAATGAGCAGTTCTTC	CASSLDRGGNDNEQFF	few	TRBV7-9	TRBJ2-1	NA
TGTGTCATGAAAGCGGGACTAGCGAAAGCATTCCAAACCCCCACAGATACGCAGTATTTT	CVMKAGLAKAFQTPTDTQYF	few	TRBV2	TRBJ2-3	TRBD2
TGTGCCAGCAGCGTAAACCTCAGGGGCTCAAGCACCGGGGAGCTGTTTTTT	CASSVNLRGSSTGELFF	many	TRBV11-1	TRBJ2-2	NA
TGTGCTAGTGGTTTCGGAGGGGACGAAAAACTGTTTTTT	CASGFGGDEKLFF	many	TRBV12-5	TRBJ1-4	NA
TGTGCCAGCAGTTCCTTCTACGAGCAGTACTTC	CASSSFYEQYF	many	TRBV12-3/TRBV12-4	TRBJ2-7	NA